Sequencing of this TCR beta chain was carried out in a study of OX40 agonist ivuxolimab in advanced cancers. Regarding the study in general: Ivuxolimab was an agonistic, fully human IgG2 monoclonal antibody directed against OX40 (CD134), a costimulatory receptor. The monotherapy dose-escalation portion (N of about 57 patients) of the phase I ivuxolimab trial is reported in the paper. Intravenous ivuxolimab was administered to patients every 2 weeks at six dose levels: 0.01, 0.1, 0.3, 1.5, 3 and 10 mg/kg. Prior anti-PD-1, anti-PD-L1 or anti-CTLA-4 therapy was permitted, and checkpoint inhibitors had been received by roughly two fifths of dose-escalation patients. Partial responses occurred in three dose-escalation patients, of whom one had hepatocellular carcinoma and two had cutaneous melanoma. The dose-escalation cohort was 80% to 90% male with a mean age of 60 years, ranging from roughly 23 to 90. Of the roughly 52 dose-escalation patients, hepatocellular carcinoma was present in some 19, melanoma in around 15, renal cell carcinoma in 9 and head and neck cancer in 9. Peripheral TCRbeta sequencing aimed to test whether ivuxolimab altered TCR sequence diversity and caused clonal T-cell expansion. Summary of the overall study and its limitations: At doses from 0.1 to 3.0 mg/kg, clonal expansion was seen in both CD4+ and CD8+ blood T cells between baseline and week 6. The antigen specificity of the clonally expanded peripheral T cells was not determined. In the 0.1-3.0 mg/kg groups, partial responders were among the patients with the lowest normalized peripheral clonal expansion, particularly in CD8+ T cells. After ivuxolimab, expanded clones were on average more numerous among CD8+ T cells than among CD4+ T cells. Low levels of normalized T-cell clonal expansion were also shown by some nonresponding patients.

About this clone itself: Its specific antigen is unknown. Base qualities are not provided; no much larger clone lies one nucleotide away.

Genomic DNA was isolated from the sorted cells so that the TCRbeta CDR3 region could be sequenced. The immunoSEQ Assay was used to sequence the TCRbeta CDR3 regions. TCRdb limited this immuneACCESS table to in-frame rearrangements with V and J called. A share of clones is missing; checked studies link under half to unresolved V genes, and the rest is unexplained. This sample is represented by approximately 98,000 clones; around 93% of them were singletons. The leading ten clones occupy 0.66% of the sample. V lost 0 bases and J lost 4 bases; the stretch between them is 25 bases long. CDR1 SGHNT and CDR2 YYREEE are derived from the germline V gene (reference sequence). Measured from the cysteine to the phenylalanine, the CDR3 is 19 residues long. Only the CDR3 DNA is retained, 57 bases long and in frame from the first base. The trial excluded patients who had a history of autoimmune disease or were on systemic immunosuppression. Peripheral blood for TCR sequencing was drawn from every dose cohort at baseline, at cycle 4 day 1 and at cycle 7 day 1. The samples were drawn from a first-in-human, open-label, multicenter phase I dose-escalation trial of ivuxolimab. Adults with locally advanced or metastatic melanoma, renal cell, hepatocellular, or head and neck squamous cell carcinoma were enrolled in the trial. Before TCR sequencing, CD4+ and CD8+ T cells were separately sorted from peripheral blood.

This clonotype was sampled from an adult with an advanced solid tumor such as melanoma, head and neck, liver or kidney cancer. The chain is assembled from TRBV5-4 and TRBJ1-2; a weak D assignment points to TRBD1 (5 bases agree). This specimen was CD4+ or CD8+ T cells sorted from blood, taken in a trial of the OX40 agonist ivuxolimab. The CDR3 here reads CASSLESGRGDHRSYGYTF. The nucleotide sequence is TGTGCCAGCAGCTTGGAATCGGGGCGGGGGGACCACCGGTCCTATGGCTACACCTTC.